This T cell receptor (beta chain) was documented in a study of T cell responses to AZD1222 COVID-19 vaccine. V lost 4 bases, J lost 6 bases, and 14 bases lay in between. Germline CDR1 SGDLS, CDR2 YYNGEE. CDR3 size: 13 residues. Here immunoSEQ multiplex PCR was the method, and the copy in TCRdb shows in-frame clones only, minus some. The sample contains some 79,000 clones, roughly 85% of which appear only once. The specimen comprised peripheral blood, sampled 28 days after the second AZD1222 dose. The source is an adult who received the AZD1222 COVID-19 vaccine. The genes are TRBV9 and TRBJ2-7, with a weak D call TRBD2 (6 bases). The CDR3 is CASSKGTGGEQYF. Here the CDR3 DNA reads TGTGCCAGCAGCAAGGGGACTGGGGGCGAGCAGTACTTC.